The source of this T cell receptor (beta chain) is a study of neurological immune-mediated disorders. Study conclusions and caveats: TCR clonal expansion peaked in HTLV-1-associated myelopathy patients and was lowest in multiple sclerosis patients. TCR-beta repertoires seemed private in all groups, with no expanded CDR3 amino acid sequences shared.

The cDNA was generated through 5'RACE incorporating 10-nucleotide random UMIs. Using its own MiXCR run on the 5' RACE reads, TCRdb lists one record per CDR3 protein. The table includes 35,000 to 50,000 distinct CDR3 sequences, about 14% detected once. The CDR3 consists of 15 residues. The V segment lost 0 bases and the J segment 2 bases; nucleotides outside the gene matches: 3. Germline CDR1 and CDR2: SGHRS and YFSETQ. This clonotype was recorded many times. Its antigen is unknown. V gene TRBV5-1 combines with J gene TRBJ2-3; 7 bases agree with TRBD2. Specimen: CD4+ T cells from blood. This receptor was identified in a woman aged 55-75 years with HTLV-1-associated myelopathy (HAM/TSP). CDR3 DNA sequence: TGCGCCAGCAGCTTGGCGGCGGGGGACACAGATACGCAGTATTTT. Protein sequence: CASSLAAGDTDTQYF.